The rows below give T cell receptor beta chains drawn from one sample of a study of cytomegalovirus exposure and HLA in healthy donors. Assay used: immunoSEQ multiplex PCR; TCRdb lists only in-frame clones, some missing. The sample consists of about 140,000 clones, roughly 80% of them appearing once. Material: PBMCs. The receptors here all came from a man aged 40-49 years in good health and CMV-seronegative. Each CDR3 is given with its conserved first and last residue. A D gene is named only where the DNA matches it firmly. Part of the rows lack a size; the others show once, few, many or a class for expanded clones.

D	size	V	J	DNA	CDR3
TRBD1	NA	TRBV7-9	TRBJ2-7	TGTGCCAGCAGCCGAACGAGGACAGGACCCTACGAGCAGTACTTC	CASSRTRTGPYEQYF
TRBD1	NA	TRBV28	TRBJ1-6	TGTGCCAGCAGTTCAACAGGGGCGAATTCACCCCTCCACTTT	CASSSTGANSPLHF
TRBD1	few	TRBV6-5	TRBJ1-1	TGTGCCAGCAGTTACTGGACAGGGGACACTGAAGCTTTCTTT	CASSYWTGDTEAFF
TRBD1	NA	TRBV7-9	TRBJ1-1	TGTGCCAGCAGCGAAGACAGGGGGTATGCCTCCACGGCTGAAGCTTTCTTT	CASSEDRGYASTAEAFF
NA	few	TRBV30	TRBJ1-3	TGTGCCTGGAGTGCAGGGCACTCTGGAAACACCATATATTTT	CAWSAGHSGNTIYF
NA	NA	TRBV7-9	TRBJ1-1	TGTTCCAGCAGCTTAAGGGGCACTGAAGCTTTCTTT	CSSSLRGTEAFF
NA	NA	TRBV4-3	TRBJ2-7	TGCGCCAGCAGCCAAGACAGGGAAGGTCTCTACGAGCAGTACTTC	CASSQDREGLYEQYF
NA	NA	TRBV9	TRBJ1-1	TGTGCCAGCAGCGGACTCGGGGAGGGGAACACTGAAGCTTTCTTT	CASSGLGEGNTEAFF
NA	NA	TRBV7-2	TRBJ1-5	TGTGCCAGCAGCTTTTACGGGGGGCGCGAACCGCCCCAGCATTTT	CASSFYGGREPPQHF
NA	NA	TRBV6-1	TRBJ1-6	TGTGCCAGCAGTGACCCCCCGGGGAGTAGGTCACCCCTCCACTTT	CASSDPPGSRSPLHF
NA	NA	TRBV6-5	TRBJ2-7	TGTGCCAGCAGTTACTCGACTCAGGGGGGAAGAGGCGAGCAGTACTTC	CASSYSTQGGRGEQYF